The subject of this entry is one T cell receptor (beta chain). This table comes from immunoSEQ multiplex PCR, and its TCRdb copy is limited to in-frame clones, with some not included. The table lists around 110,000 clones, 88% of them singletons. The data were taken from a study of control samples from healthy donors and cancer patients. The CDR3 extends over 14 amino acids. Germline V gene data show CDR1 as SGHNT and CDR2 as YYREEE (reference sequence). The V and J ends lost 3 bases and 4 bases respectively, with 13 bases between them. The rearrangement uses TRBV5-4 and TRBJ1-2, with D perhaps TRBD1 (5 bases). Sequenced material: blood. The receptor comes from a woman aged 65 to 85 in good health. The CDR3: CASSSAGPGYGYTF. The CDR3 coding sequence is TGTGCCAGCAGCTCCGCAGGGCCGGGCTATGGCTACACCTTC.